The rows below give T cell receptor beta chains drawn from one sample of a study of response to subunit inactivated influenza vaccine. TCRdb reprocessed the RT-PCR reads via MiXCR and lists one record per CDR3 protein. The sample has approximately 530,000 distinct CDR3 sequences; less than 7.5% are singletons. The input for sequencing was PBMCs from blood, taken around 25 months after vaccination. The receptors stem from a man aged 50-75 years who received an inactivated influenza vaccine. Both conserved end residues are part of each CDR3. A D gene is named only where the DNA matches it firmly. The size field is filled for only some rows; it gives once, few, many or a size class.

few,TRBJ1-6,.,TRBV6-5,TGTGCCAGCAGTTACTCGGGGCAGCAAAGCTCCTATAATTCACCCCTCCACTTT,CASSYSGQQSSYNSPLHF
.,TRBJ2-7,TRBD1,TRBV12-3/TRBV12-4,TGTGCCAGCAGTGAAACCGGGACAGGGGGCTACGAGCAGTACTTC,CASSETGTGGYEQYF
few,TRBJ2-2,TRBD1,TRBV4-2,TGTGCCAGCAGCCAACACAGGGGGCTGAACACCGGGGAGCTGTTTTTT,CASSQHRGLNTGELFF
.,TRBJ1-3,TRBD1,TRBV5-5,TGTGCCAGCAGCAAACAGGGGGTCGGAAACACCATATATTTT,CASSKQGVGNTIYF
.,TRBJ2-3,.,TRBV30,TGTGCCTGGAGGATTAGCGGTAGCACAGATACGCAGTATTTT,CAWRISGSTDTQYF
many,TRBJ2-1,.,TRBV20-1,TGCAGTGCTAGCCGAGCTTCCTACAATGAGCAGTTCTTC,CSASRASYNEQFF
many,TRBJ2-5,TRBD1,TRBV2,TGTGCCAGCAGTGGGGACAGGGCCTACCAAGAGACCCAGTACTTC,CASSGDRAYQETQYF
few,TRBJ1-5,.,TRBV12-3/TRBV12-4,.,CASSPVLRPQHF
few,TRBJ2-7,.,TRBV5-1,TGCGCCAGCAGCGAACAGGACGGGCAGTACTTC,CASSEQDGQYF
.,TRBJ2-7,TRBD2,TRBV15,TGTGCCACCAGCAGAGATCAGGGTGGCCTAGCGGGAGGCAAGCAGTACTTC,CATSRDQGGLAGGKQYF
.,TRBJ2-7,.,TRBV29-1,TGCAGCGTTGGAACGCGTCACGGTCACTACGAGCAGTACTTC,CSVGTRHGHYEQYF
.,TRBJ2-1,.,TRBV15,TGTGCCACCAGCAGAGATCACCTCGTCCCGGTATACAATGAGCAGTTCTTC,CATSRDHLVPVYNEQFF
many,TRBJ2-7,.,TRBV7-8,TGTGCCAGCAGCGTCCACCAGGGGTACGAGCAGTACTTC,CASSVHQGYEQYF
few,TRBJ2-7,.,TRBV11-2,TGTGCCAGCAGCTTAAGAGGAAGGGGGATAACATCCGGCGAGCAGTACTTC,CASSLRGRGITSGEQYF
few,TRBJ2-3,.,TRBV5-8,TGTGCCAGCAGCTTGGCCAGGGCCTCAGATACGCAGTATTTT,CASSLARASDTQYF
few,TRBJ2-7,.,TRBV10-3,TGTGCCACGCAAACAGCCAGGGAGTACGAGCAGTACTTC,CATQTAREYEQYF
.,TRBJ2-5,TRBD2,TRBV20-1,TGCAGTGCCCTAGTCGGGGCTAGCGGGAGGGGGACCCAGTACTTC,CSALVGASGRGTQYF
many,TRBJ2-1,TRBD2,TRBV24-1,TGTGCCACCAGTGACCCCGGGACTAGCGGGATAAATGAGCAGTTCTTC,CATSDPGTSGINEQFF
few,TRBJ1-1,.,TRBV15,TGTGCCACCAGCAGAGTGGGGAACACTGAAGCTTTCTTT,CATSRVGNTEAFF
.,TRBJ2-3,.,TRBV29-1,TGCAGCGTCGGGTTCGGGGGCCCCACAGATACGCAGTATTTT,CSVGFGGPTDTQYF
.,TRBJ2-7,.,TRBV7-9,TGTGCCAGCAGCTTAGGCAGTCACGAGCAGTACTTC,CASSLGSHEQYF
.,TRBJ1-3,.,TRBV6-1,TGTGCCAGCAGTGTGGGGGACGGAAACACCATATATTTT,CASSVGDGNTIYF
few,TRBJ2-7,.,TRBV21-1,TGTGCCACAGTATTGGGACAGGCGAGATCCTACGAGCAGTACTTC,CATVLGQARSYEQYF
.,TRBJ2-4,.,TRBV9,TGTGCCAGCAGCGTGGGCGGATCCGGATCCAAAAACATTCAGTACTTC,CASSVGGSGSKNIQYF
.,TRBJ2-6,TRBD1,TRBV4-2,TGTGCCAGCAGCCAAGGCGGACAGGTCTCTGGGGCCAACGTCCTGACTTTC,CASSQGGQVSGANVLTF
few,TRBJ2-7,TRBD1,TRBV12-3/TRBV12-4,TGTGCCAGCAGTCAGGGGGTCCACGAGCAGTACTTC,CASSQGVHEQYF
many,TRBJ2-7,.,TRBV6-4,TGTGCCAGCAGTGAGTTTGCAGGGGCGACCTACGAGCAGTACTTC,CASSEFAGATYEQYF
many,TRBJ2-1,TRBD2,TRBV15,TGTGCCACCAGCAGAGCGGGAGGGCCTAGGAATGAGCAGTTCTTC,CATSRAGGPRNEQFF
.,TRBJ2-1,.,TRBV29-1,TGCAGCGTTGAAGAACTAGGGCTACTTCCCAATGAGCAGTTCTTC,CSVEELGLLPNEQFF
few,TRBJ1-1,.,TRBV5-6,TGTGCCAGCAGCTTTGACTGGAACACTGAAGCTTTCTTT,CASSFDWNTEAFF
.,TRBJ2-2,TRBD2,TRBV20-1,TGCAGTGCTAAGTCTCCGCGGGGGGTCACCGGGGAGCTGTTTTTT,CSAKSPRGVTGELFF
.,TRBJ2-5,TRBD1,TRBV29-1,TGCAGCGTTGACTGGGACAGGGGTGCGCAAGAGACCCAGTACTTC,CSVDWDRGAQETQYF
many,TRBJ2-1,TRBD2,TRBV5-1,TGCGCCAGCAGCTTGGAAACGGGAGGGCCACATGAGCAGTTCTTC,CASSLETGGPHEQFF
few,TRBJ1-2,.,TRBV20-1,TGCAGTGCTAGGCACGGGAACTATGGCTACACCTTC,CSARHGNYGYTF
few,TRBJ2-7,.,TRBV18,TGTGCCAGCTCACCGGGCCCAGAGCAGTACTTC,CASSPGPEQYF
few,TRBJ2-4,.,TRBV6-2/TRBV6-3,TGTGCCAGCAGCTACACAGGACAGCTAGCCAAAAACATTCAGTACTTC,CASSYTGQLAKNIQYF
few,TRBJ2-7,TRBD2,TRBV5-1,TGCGCCAGCAGCTTGTCGGTTATTAGCGGGAGCTTCGGCCACGAGCAGTACTTC,CASSLSVISGSFGHEQYF
many,TRBJ2-5,TRBD2,TRBV15,TGTGCCACCAGCGCAAGCGGGGGGATACAAGAGACCCAGTACTTC,CATSASGGIQETQYF
few,TRBJ1-1,.,TRBV25-1,TGTGCCAGCAGTGGCCCCATCGGCCCTGAAGCTTTCTTT,CASSGPIGPEAFF
few,TRBJ2-7,TRBD2,TRBV6-1,TGTGCCAGCCGACTAGCGTCAACCTACGAGCAGTACTTC,CASRLASTYEQYF
.,TRBJ1-6,.,TRBV12-3/TRBV12-4,TGTGCCAGCAGTTTTCCCCGGGAACCCCTCCACTTT,CASSFPREPLHF
few,TRBJ2-2,TRBD2,TRBV6-1,TGTGCCAGCAGTAAAGCGGGAGCTAACACCGGGGAGCTGTTTTTT,CASSKAGANTGELFF
few,TRBJ2-1,TRBD2,TRBV20-1,TGCAGTGCTAGAGATCTCTGGCTAGCGGCTCATCATGAGCAGTTCTTC,CSARDLWLAAHHEQFF
.,TRBJ2-7,.,TRBV28,TGTGCCAGCAGTTTATCCGTCGGCGGGTACGAGCAGTACTTC,CASSLSVGGYEQYF
.,TRBJ1-5,.,TRBV5-1,TGCGCCAGCAGTTCGAGCGGGGACTCCAATCAGCCCCAGCATTTT,CASSSSGDSNQPQHF
.,TRBJ2-1,.,TRBV12-3/TRBV12-4,TGTGCCAGCACCCTGAGGGTCCACAATGAGCAGTTCTTC,CASTLRVHNEQFF
few,TRBJ1-1,.,TRBV4-2,TGTGCCAGCAGCCAAGATTCAGGCACCACTGAAGCTTTCTTT,CASSQDSGTTEAFF
few,TRBJ2-1,.,TRBV20-1,TGCAGTGCTAGAGTTTTTAGGTCGAGCTCCTACAATGAGCAGTTCTTC,CSARVFRSSSYNEQFF
many,TRBJ1-2,.,TRBV28,TGTGCCAGCAGTTTTGGACAGACAATCTATGGCTACACCTTC,CASSFGQTIYGYTF
.,TRBJ1-4,.,TRBV2,TGTGCCAGCAGTGAGGGCAGGGCTAATGAAAAACTGTTTTTT,CASSEGRANEKLFF